This TCR beta chain emerged from a study of blood T cell repertoires in COVID-19. Using immunoSEQ multiplex PCR, the repertoire was profiled, and TCRdb retains in-frame clones only, with some absent. The table records 100,000 to 150,000 clones, more than 70% of them present only once. The germline V gene has CDR1 SGHAT and CDR2 FQNNGV. The trim removed 5 bases at V and 4 bases at J, leaving 11 bases unmatched. The CDR3 has 16 residues. Material for sequencing was peripheral blood. V gene TRBV11-2 combines with J gene TRBJ1-2; TRBD1 aligns across 9 bases. The TCR comes from a man in his forties or fifties with acute or convalescent COVID-19. Written as DNA, the CDR3 is TGTGCCAGCAGCCGTACTCCGGGACAGGGAGGCTATGGCTACACCTTC. Amino acids: CASSRTPGQGGYGYTF.